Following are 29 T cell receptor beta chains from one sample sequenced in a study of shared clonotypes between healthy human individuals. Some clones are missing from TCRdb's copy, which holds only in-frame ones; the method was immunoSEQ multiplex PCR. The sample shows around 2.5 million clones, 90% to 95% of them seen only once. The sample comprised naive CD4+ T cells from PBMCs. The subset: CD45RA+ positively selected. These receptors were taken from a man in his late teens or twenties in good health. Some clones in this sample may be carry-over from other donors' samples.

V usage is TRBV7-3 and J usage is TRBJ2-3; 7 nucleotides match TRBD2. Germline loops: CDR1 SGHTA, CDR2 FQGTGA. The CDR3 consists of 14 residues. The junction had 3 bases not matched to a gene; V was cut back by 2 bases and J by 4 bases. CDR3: CASSLGGRSDTQYF. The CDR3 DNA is TGTGCCAGCAGCTTAGGCGGGAGATCAGATACGCAGTATTTT.

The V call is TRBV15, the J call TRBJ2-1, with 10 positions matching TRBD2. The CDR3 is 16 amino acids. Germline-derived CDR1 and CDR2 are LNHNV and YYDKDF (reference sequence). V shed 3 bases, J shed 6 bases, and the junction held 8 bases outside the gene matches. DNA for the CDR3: TGTGCCACCAGCAGGGGCGGGACTAGCGCCTCCAATGAGCAGTTCTTC. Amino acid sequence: CATSRGGTSASNEQFF.

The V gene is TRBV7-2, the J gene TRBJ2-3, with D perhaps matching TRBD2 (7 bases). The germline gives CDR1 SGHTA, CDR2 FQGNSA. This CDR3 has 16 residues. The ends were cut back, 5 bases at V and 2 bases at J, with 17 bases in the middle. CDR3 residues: CASSLSGRGATDTQYF. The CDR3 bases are TGTGCCAGCAGCCTATCCGGACGGGGGGCCACAGATACGCAGTATTTT.

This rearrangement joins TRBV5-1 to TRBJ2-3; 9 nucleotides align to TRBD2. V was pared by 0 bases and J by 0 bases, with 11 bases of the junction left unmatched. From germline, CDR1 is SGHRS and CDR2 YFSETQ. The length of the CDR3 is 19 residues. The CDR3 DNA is TGCGCCAGCAGCTTGGCCCCGGGACTAGCTGTAACTAGCACAGATACGCAGTATTTT. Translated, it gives CASSLAPGLAVTSTDTQYF.

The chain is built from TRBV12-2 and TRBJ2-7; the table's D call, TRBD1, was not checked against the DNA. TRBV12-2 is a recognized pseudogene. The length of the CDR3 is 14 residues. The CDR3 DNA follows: TGTGCAAGTCGCTTAGGACAGGTCATCTACGAGCAGTACTTC. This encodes CASRLGQVIYEQYF.

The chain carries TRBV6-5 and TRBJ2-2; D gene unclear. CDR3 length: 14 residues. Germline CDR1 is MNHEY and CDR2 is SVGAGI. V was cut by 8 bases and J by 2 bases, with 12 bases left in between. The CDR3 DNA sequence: TGTGCCAGCTTGAGGCAGATAAACACCGGGGAGCTGTTTTTT. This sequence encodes CASLRQINTGELFF.

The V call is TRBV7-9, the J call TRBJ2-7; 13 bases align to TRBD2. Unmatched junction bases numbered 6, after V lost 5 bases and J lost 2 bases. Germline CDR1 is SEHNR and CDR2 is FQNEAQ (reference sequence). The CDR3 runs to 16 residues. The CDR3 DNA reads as TGTGCCAGCAGCCCCGATGGACTAGCGGGGGCCTACGAGCAGTACTTC. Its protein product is CASSPDGLAGAYEQYF.

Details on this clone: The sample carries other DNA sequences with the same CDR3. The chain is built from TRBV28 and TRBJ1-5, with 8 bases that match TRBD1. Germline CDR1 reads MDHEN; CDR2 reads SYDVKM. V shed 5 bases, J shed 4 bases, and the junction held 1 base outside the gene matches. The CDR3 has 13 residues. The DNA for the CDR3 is TGTGCCAGCAGTCAGGGGGCAAATCAGCCCCAGCATTTT. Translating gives CASSQGANQPQHF.

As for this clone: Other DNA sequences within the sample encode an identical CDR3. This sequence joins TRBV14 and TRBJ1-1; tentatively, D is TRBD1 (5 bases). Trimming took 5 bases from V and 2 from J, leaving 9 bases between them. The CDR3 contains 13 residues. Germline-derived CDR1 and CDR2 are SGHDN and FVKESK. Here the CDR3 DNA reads TGTGCCAGCAGCGCGGGACTTAACACTGAAGCTTTCTTT. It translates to CASSAGLNTEAFF. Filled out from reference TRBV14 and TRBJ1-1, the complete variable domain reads EAGVTQFPSHSVIEKGQTVTLRCDPISGHDNLYWYRRVMGKEIKFLLHFVKESKQDESGMPNNRFLAERTGGTYSTLKVQPAELEDSGVYFCASSAGLNTEAFFGQGTRLTVV.

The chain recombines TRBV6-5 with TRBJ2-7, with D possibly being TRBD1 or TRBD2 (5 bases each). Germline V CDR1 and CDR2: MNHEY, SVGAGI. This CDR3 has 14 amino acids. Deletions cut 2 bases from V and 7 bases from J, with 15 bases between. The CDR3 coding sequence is TGTGCCAGCAGTTACCTTGTGGGGGTACGGGAGCAGTACTTC. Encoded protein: CASSYLVGVREQYF.

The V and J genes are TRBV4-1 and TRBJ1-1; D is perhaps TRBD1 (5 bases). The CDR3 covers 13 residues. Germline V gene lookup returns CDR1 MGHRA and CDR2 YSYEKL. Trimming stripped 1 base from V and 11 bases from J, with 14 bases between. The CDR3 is CASSQVLGGEAFF. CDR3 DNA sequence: TGCGCCAGCAGCCAAGTACTGGGGGGGGAGGCTTTCTTT.

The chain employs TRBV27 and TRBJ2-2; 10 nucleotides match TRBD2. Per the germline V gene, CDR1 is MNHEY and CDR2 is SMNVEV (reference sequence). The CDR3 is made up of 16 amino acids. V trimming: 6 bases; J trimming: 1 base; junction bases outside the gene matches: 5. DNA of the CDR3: TGTGCCAGCAGGCCCCCTAGCGGGAGGAACACCGGGGAGCTGTTTTTT. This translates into CASRPPSGRNTGELFF.

The CDR3 region has the DNA TGTGCCAGCTCACCAGAACTTCGGGGTAGCTCCTACAATGAGCAGTTCTTC. Its protein product is CASSPELRGSSYNEQFF. The gene calls are TRBV18 and TRBJ2-1, with a tentative D call TRBD2 (5 bases). Per the germline V gene, CDR1 is KGHSH and CDR2 is LQKENI. V lost 2 bases to trimming and J lost 0 bases, with 14 bases between them. The CDR3 runs to 17 residues.

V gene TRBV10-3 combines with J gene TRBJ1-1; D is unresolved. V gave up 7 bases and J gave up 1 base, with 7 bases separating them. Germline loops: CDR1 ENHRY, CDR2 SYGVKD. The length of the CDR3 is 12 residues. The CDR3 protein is CAIKQENTEAFF. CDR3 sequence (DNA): TGTGCCATCAAGCAGGAGAACACTGAAGCTTTCTTT.

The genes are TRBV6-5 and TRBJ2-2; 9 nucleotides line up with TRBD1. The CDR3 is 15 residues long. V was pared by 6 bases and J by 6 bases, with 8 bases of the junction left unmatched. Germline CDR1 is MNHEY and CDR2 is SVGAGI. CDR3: CASSRTGTGSGELFF. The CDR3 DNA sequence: TGTGCCAGCAGCCGGACCGGGACAGGGTCCGGGGAGCTGTTTTTT.

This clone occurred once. This CDR3 is CAITQYRTYEQYF. CDR3 nucleotides: TGCGCCATCACGCAGTATAGGACCTACGAGCAGTACTTC. The rearrangement uses TRBV10-1 and TRBJ2-7; no reliable D call. Trimming took off 10 bases at V and 2 bases at J, with 15 bases between the two ends. Germline V gene lookup returns CDR1 WNHNN and CDR2 SYGVQD (reference sequence). This CDR3 has 13 amino acids.

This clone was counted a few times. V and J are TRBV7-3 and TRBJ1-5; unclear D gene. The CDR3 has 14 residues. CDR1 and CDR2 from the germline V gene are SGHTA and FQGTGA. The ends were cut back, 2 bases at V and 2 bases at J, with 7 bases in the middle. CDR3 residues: CASSLQRRNQPQHF. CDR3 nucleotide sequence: TGTGCCAGCAGCTTACAGAGGCGCAATCAGCCCCAGCATTTT.

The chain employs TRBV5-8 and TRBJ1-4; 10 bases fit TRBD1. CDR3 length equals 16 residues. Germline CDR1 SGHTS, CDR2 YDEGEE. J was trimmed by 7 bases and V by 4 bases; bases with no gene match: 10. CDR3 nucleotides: TGTGCCAGCAGCCCCGATCCGGGACAGGGGCGTGAAAAACTGTTTTTT. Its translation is CASSPDPGQGREKLFF.

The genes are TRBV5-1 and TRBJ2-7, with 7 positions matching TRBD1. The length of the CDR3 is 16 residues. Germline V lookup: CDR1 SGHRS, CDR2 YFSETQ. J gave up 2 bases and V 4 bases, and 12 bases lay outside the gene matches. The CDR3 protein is CASSVSGQDLTYEQYF. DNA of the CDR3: TGCGCCAGCAGCGTCAGCGGACAGGACCTAACCTACGAGCAGTACTTC.

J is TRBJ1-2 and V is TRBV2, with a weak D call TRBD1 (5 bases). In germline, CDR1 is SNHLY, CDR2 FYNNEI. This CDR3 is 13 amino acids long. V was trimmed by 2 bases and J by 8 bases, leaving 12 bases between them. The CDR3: CASSEFAGLGYTF. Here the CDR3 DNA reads TGTGCCAGCAGTGAATTTGCGGGGCTCGGCTACACCTTC. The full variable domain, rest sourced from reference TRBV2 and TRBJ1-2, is EPEVTQTPSHQVTQMGQEVILRCVPISNHLYFYWYRQILGQKVEFLVSFYNNEISEKSEIFDDQFSVERPDGSNFTLKIRSTKLEDSAMYFCASSEFAGLGYTFGSGTRLTVV.

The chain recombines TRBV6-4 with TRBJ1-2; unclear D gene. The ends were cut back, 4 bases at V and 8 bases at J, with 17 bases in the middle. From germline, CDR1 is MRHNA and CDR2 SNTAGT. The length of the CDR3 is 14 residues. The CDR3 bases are TGTGCCAGCAGTGCTGGGTTATGGAATGGAGGCTACACCTTC. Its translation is CASSAGLWNGGYTF.

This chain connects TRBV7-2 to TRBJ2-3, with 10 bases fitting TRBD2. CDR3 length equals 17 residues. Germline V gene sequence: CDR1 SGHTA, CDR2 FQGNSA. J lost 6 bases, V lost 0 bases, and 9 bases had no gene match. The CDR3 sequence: CASSLAWTSGSSDTQYF. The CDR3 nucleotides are TGTGCCAGCAGCTTAGCCTGGACTAGCGGTTCCTCGGATACGCAGTATTTT.

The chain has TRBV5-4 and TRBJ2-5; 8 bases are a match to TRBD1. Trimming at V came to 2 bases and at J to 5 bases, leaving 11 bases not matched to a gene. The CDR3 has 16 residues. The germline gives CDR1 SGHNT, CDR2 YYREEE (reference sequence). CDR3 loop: CASSFASQGVGETQYF. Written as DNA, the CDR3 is TGTGCCAGCAGCTTTGCGTCACAGGGGGTAGGTGAGACCCAGTACTTC.

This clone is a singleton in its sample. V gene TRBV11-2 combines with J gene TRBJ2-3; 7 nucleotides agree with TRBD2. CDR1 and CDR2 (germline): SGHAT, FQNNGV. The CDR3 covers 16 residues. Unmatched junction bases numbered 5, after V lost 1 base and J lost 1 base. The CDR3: CASSLVGGLGTDTQYF. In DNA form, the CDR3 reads TGTGCCAGCAGCTTAGTGGGGGGGTTGGGCACAGATACGCAGTATTTT. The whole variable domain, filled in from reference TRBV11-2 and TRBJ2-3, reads EAGVAQSPRYKIIEKRQSVAFWCNPISGHATLYWYQQILGQGPKLLIQFQNNGVVDDSQLPKDRFSAERLKGVDSTLKIQPAKLEDSAVYLCASSLVGGLGTDTQYFGPGTRLTVL.

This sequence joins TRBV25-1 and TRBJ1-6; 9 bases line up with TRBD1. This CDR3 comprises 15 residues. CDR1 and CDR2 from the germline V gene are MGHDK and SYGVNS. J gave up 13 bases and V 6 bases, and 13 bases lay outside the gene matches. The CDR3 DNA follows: TGTGCCAGCAGCAACGCGGGACAGGGTCCCACTCCCCTCCACTTT. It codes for CASSNAGQGPTPLHF. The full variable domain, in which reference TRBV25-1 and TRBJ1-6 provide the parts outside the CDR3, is EADIYQTPRYLVIGTGKKITLECSQTMGHDKMYWYQQDPGMELHLIHYSYGVNSTEKGDLSSESTVSRIRTEHFPLTLESARPSHTSQYLCASSNAGQGPTPLHFGNGTRLTVT.

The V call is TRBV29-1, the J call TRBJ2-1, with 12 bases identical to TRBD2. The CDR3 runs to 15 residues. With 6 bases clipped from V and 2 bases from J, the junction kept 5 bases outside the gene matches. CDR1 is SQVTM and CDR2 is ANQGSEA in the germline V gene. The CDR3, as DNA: TGCAGCGTCCCGCGACTAGCGGGAGCCTACAATGAGCAGTTCTTC. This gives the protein CSVPRLAGAYNEQFF.

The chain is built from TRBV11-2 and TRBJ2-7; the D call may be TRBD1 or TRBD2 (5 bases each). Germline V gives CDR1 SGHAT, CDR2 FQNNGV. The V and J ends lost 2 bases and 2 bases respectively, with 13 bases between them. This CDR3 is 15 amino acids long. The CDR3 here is CASSLFPWDPYEQYF. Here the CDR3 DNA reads TGTGCCAGCAGCTTATTTCCGTGGGACCCCTACGAGCAGTACTTC.

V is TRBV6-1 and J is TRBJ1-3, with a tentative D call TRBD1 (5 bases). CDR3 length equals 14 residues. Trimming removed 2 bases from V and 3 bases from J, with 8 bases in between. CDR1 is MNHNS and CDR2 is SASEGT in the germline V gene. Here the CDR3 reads CASSEQDIGNTIYF. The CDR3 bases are TGTGCCAGCAGTGAACAGGACATTGGAAACACCATATATTTT.

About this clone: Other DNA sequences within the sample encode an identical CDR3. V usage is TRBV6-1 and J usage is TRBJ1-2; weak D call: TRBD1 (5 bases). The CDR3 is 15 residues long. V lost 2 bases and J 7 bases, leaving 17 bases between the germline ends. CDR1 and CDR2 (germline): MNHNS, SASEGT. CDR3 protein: CASSELSRQGGGYTF. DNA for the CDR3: TGTGCCAGCAGTGAACTGTCGCGGCAGGGTGGTGGCTACACCTTC.